The next 20 T cell receptor beta chains were all read from a single sample in a study of T cell responses to AZD1222 COVID-19 vaccine. The table came from immunoSEQ multiplex PCR; TCRdb's copy has only in-frame clones and leaves some out. The sample has under 130,000 clones, 85% to 90% seen once. The sample was peripheral blood, taken 28 days after the second AZD1222 dose. These receptors originate from an adult who received the AZD1222 COVID-19 vaccine.

V usage is TRBV30 and J usage is TRBJ1-5, with 7 bases that match TRBD1. The CDR3 is 15 amino acids. The V gene's germline CDR1 is GTSNPN and CDR2 SVGIG (reference sequence). The junction had 6 bases not matched to a gene; V was cut back by 2 bases and J by 2 bases. The CDR3 loop is CAWSLTGWGNQPQHF. In DNA form, the CDR3 reads TGTGCCTGGAGTTTGACAGGGTGGGGCAATCAGCCCCAGCATTTT.

This chain uses TRBV5-1 with TRBJ2-1; no clear D. Germline CDR1 and CDR2: SGHRS and YFSETQ. The CDR3 length is 15 residues. Trimming left V 2 bases short and J 0 bases short, with 9 bases between. CDR3 DNA: TGCGCCAGCAGCTTCTCTCCCACCTCCTACAATGAGCAGTTCTTC. This encodes CASSFSPTSYNEQFF.

The V call is TRBV18, the J call TRBJ2-7, with a possible D match to TRBD1 (5 bases). The CDR3 runs 16 residues. V gave up 3 bases and J gave up 4 bases, with 19 bases separating them. Germline values: CDR1 KGHSH, CDR2 LQKENI. CDR3 residues: CASSPWQGSGIYEQYF. The CDR3, as DNA: TGTGCCAGCTCACCGTGGCAGGGCTCGGGTATTTACGAGCAGTACTTC.

The chain couples TRBV7-6 to TRBJ2-1; 7 bases fit TRBD1. Germline CDR1 and CDR2: SGHVS and FNYEAQ. V shed 3 bases and J 3 bases; nucleotides not matched to a gene: 5. CDR3 length: 15 amino acids. The CDR3 sequence is CASSLTGLFYNEQFF. In DNA, the CDR3 is TGTGCCAGCAGCTTGACAGGGTTGTTCTACAATGAGCAGTTCTTC.

This clone is a singleton in its sample. J is TRBJ1-5 and V is TRBV30; D is uncertain. Trimming left V 3 bases short and J 0 bases short, with 9 bases between. Looked up from germline, CDR1 is GTSNPN and CDR2 is SVGIG (reference sequence). The CDR3 totals 14 residues. The CDR3 spells CAWSTANSNQPQHF. DNA for the CDR3: TGTGCCTGGAGCACAGCTAATAGCAATCAGCCCCAGCATTTT.

This chain uses TRBV5-1 with TRBJ2-3; maybe TRBD2 (6 bases). Germline CDR1 SGHRS, CDR2 YFSETQ. The CDR3 length is 15 residues. V was trimmed by 1 base and J by 4 bases, leaving 13 bases between them. CDR3 coding DNA: TGCGCCAGCAGCTTGTTGGAGGGAAAGCCAGATACGCAGTATTTT. As protein: CASSLLEGKPDTQYF. Using reference TRBV5-1 and TRBJ2-3 for the parts outside the CDR3, the full variable domain is KAGVTQTPRYLIKTRGQQVTLSCSPISGHRSVSWYQQTPGQGLQFLFEYFSETQRNKGNFPGRFSGRQFSNSRSEMNVSTLELGDSALYLCASSLLEGKPDTQYFGPGTRLTVL.

CDR3 region: CAWSPLSGINEQFF. In nucleotides, the CDR3 is TGTGCCTGGAGCCCCCTTAGCGGGATCAATGAGCAGTTCTTC. The rearrangement joins TRBV30 to TRBJ2-1; TRBD2 aligns across 8 bases. Germline-derived CDR1 and CDR2 are GTSNPN and SVGIG (reference sequence). With V trimmed by 3 bases and J by 6 bases, 7 bases remained unmatched. The CDR3 is made up of 14 amino acids.

The chain carries TRBV12-3 or TRBV12-4 and TRBJ1-6; a weak D match, TRBD1 (5 bases). V was clipped by 7 bases and J by 13 bases, with 14 bases between them. The length of the CDR3 is 12 residues. This chain's CDR3 is CASTLGDEPLHF. CDR3 in DNA: TGTGCCAGCACCCTAGGGGACGAGCCCCTCCACTTT.

The V gene is TRBV11-3, the J gene TRBJ2-1, with TRBD2 matching over 9 bases. After removal of 5 bases from V and 0 bases from J, the junction contained 11 bases not matched to a gene. Germline V lookup: CDR1 SGHNT, CDR2 YENEEA. There are 18 residues in the CDR3. The DNA for the CDR3 is TGTGCCAGCAGCCGGTGGGCTAGCGGGATCAGCTCCTACAATGAGCAGTTCTTC. Translating it yields CASSRWASGISSYNEQFF. Together with reference TRBV11-3 and TRBJ2-1, the CDR3 gives the full variable domain: EAGVVQSPRYKIIEKKQPVAFWCNPISGHNTLYWYLQNLGQGPELLIRYENEEAVDDSQLPKDRFSAERLKGVDSTLKIQPAELGDSAVYLCASSRWASGISSYNEQFFGPGTRLTVL.

V usage is TRBV18 and J usage is TRBJ2-7; 7 nucleotides agree with TRBD1. Germline loops: CDR1 KGHSH, CDR2 LQKENI. This CDR3 has 13 amino acids. V lost 3 bases to trimming and J lost 2 bases; unmatched junction nucleotides: 1. Here the CDR3 reads CASSPDRTYEQYF. The DNA of the CDR3 is TGTGCCAGCTCACCGGACAGGACCTACGAGCAGTACTTC. The full variable domain, with the rest looked up from reference TRBV18 and TRBJ2-7, is NAGVMQNPRHLVRRRGQEARLRCSPMKGHSHVYWYRQLPEEGLKFMVYLQKENIIDESGMPKERFSAEFPKEGPSILRIQQVVRGDSAAYFCASSPDRTYEQYFGPGTRLTVT.

This chain connects TRBV28 to TRBJ2-4; 10 nucleotides align to TRBD2. CDR3 length: 18 residues. From germline, CDR1 is MDHEN and CDR2 SYDVKM. V lost 3 bases and J lost 0; bases outside the gene matches: 8. CDR3 nucleotide sequence: TGTGCCAGCAGTTTGGGGCTAGCGGGAGTTCGAGCCAAAAACATTCAGTACTTC. As protein: CASSLGLAGVRAKNIQYF.

The chain links TRBV28 to TRBJ2-7; 7 nucleotides agree with TRBD2. CDR3 length: 15 amino acids. CDR1 is MDHEN and CDR2 is SYDVKM in the germline V gene. V lost 6 bases, J lost 4 bases, and 12 bases stayed unmatched. CDR3 protein: CASRTISGPSYEQYF. For the CDR3, the DNA is TGTGCCAGCAGAACCATTAGCGGGCCCTCTTACGAGCAGTACTTC.

The chain is built from TRBV6-5 and TRBJ1-1; D is undetermined. CDR3 size: 14 residues. V lost 6 bases and J lost 1, with 12 bases in between. The germline gives CDR1 MNHEY, CDR2 SVGAGI. The CDR3 region has the DNA TGTGCCAGCAGCTGGGAAGCGGGGAACACTGAAGCTTTCTTT. Translating gives CASSWEAGNTEAFF.

This clone was seen only once. The rearrangement uses TRBV19 and TRBJ1-3, with D uncertain. Germline V CDR1 and CDR2: LNHDA, SQIVND (reference sequence). The CDR3 contains 15 residues. V lost 6 bases and J lost 2, with 14 bases in between. The CDR3 DNA reads as TGTGCCAGTAGGAAAGACCGGGTCGCTGGAAACACCATATATTTT. It translates to CASRKDRVAGNTIYF.

The chain is built from TRBV10-2 and TRBJ2-7; 11 bases agree with TRBD1. Germline V gene lookup returns CDR1 WSHSY and CDR2 SAAADI. This CDR3 region has 17 residues. After removal of 3 bases from V and 0 bases from J, the junction contained 7 bases not matched to a gene. The CDR3 nucleotides are TGCGCCAGCAGTGATGGGACAGGGGGTATAAACTCCTACGAGCAGTACTTC. Protein sequence: CASSDGTGGINSYEQYF.

The chain carries TRBV28 and TRBJ1-2; D not resolved. The CDR3 contains 14 residues. In germline, CDR1 is MDHEN, CDR2 SYDVKM. With 4 bases removed from V and 0 bases from J, the gap between germline ends came to 9 bases. CDR3 bases: TGTGCCAGCAGTTCAACGGTCGCTAACTATGGCTACACCTTC. As protein: CASSSTVANYGYTF.

The genes are TRBV4-2 and TRBJ1-1, with 9 bases aligning to TRBD1. CDR1 is LGHNA, CDR2 YNFKEQ, per germline. CDR3 size: 16 residues. With 3 bases clipped from V and 6 bases from J, the junction kept 11 bases outside the gene matches. In DNA form, the CDR3 reads TGTGCCAGCAGCCATGAAATGGGGACAGGGATTCCTGAAGCTTTCTTT. Translating it yields CASSHEMGTGIPEAFF.

V and J are TRBV6-5 and TRBJ2-1; either TRBD1 or TRBD2 may supply D (5 bases each). Germline V gene sequence: CDR1 MNHEY, CDR2 SVGAGI. V lost 8 bases, J lost 4 bases, and 18 bases lay in between. The CDR3 sequence is 15 residues long. The chain's CDR3 is CASSSGTTLYNEQFF. The CDR3 DNA reads TGTGCCAGCTCCTCCGGGACGACGCTATACAATGAGCAGTTCTTC.

The J gene is TRBJ2-2, the V gene TRBV9; D gene uncertain. The CDR3 covers 13 residues. Germline loops: CDR1 SGDLS, CDR2 YYNGEE. V dropped 2 bases and J dropped 5 bases, with 7 bases sitting between them. As DNA, the CDR3 is TGTGCCAGCAGCGTCCTGGGGACCGGGGAGCTGTTTTTT. It yields the protein CASSVLGTGELFF.

This clone appeared once. The genes are TRBV6-1 and TRBJ2-7; 9 bases map to TRBD1. Trimming at V came to 4 bases and at J to 5 bases, leaving 15 bases not matched to a gene. From germline, CDR1 is MNHNS and CDR2 SASEGT. The CDR3 runs 17 residues. The CDR3: CASSAPRDREVSHEQYF. In nucleotides, the CDR3 is TGTGCCAGCAGTGCCCCCCGGGACAGGGAAGTTAGCCACGAGCAGTACTTC.